One sample yielded the 20 T cell receptor beta chains listed below, sequenced in a study of Graves' ophthalmopathy and Graves' hyperthyroidism. Researchers took RNA transcripts and amplified TCR beta CDR3 regions from them. HTBI-primed RT-PCR formed the first round, and a multiplex PCR formed the second. One entry per CDR3 protein, called by TCRdb with MiXCR from the multiplex PCR reads. The repertoire holds around 520,000 distinct CDR3 sequences, with about 40% as singletons. The sequencing sample was made of peripheral blood or thyroid tissue (not recorded which). These receptors originate from an adult man with Graves' hyperthyroidism.

This clonotype was observed many times. CDR3 sequence reads: CSVETSGGAYEQYF. DNA for the CDR3: TGCAGCGTTGAGACTAGCGGGGGGGCCTACGAGCAGTACTTC. This chain joins TRBV29-1 and TRBJ2-7; TRBD2 agrees at 14 bases. Germline CDR1 and CDR2: SQVTM and ANQGSEA. The trim removed 3 bases at V and 2 bases at J, leaving 0 bases unmatched. The CDR3 has 14 residues.

Ten or more counts support this clonotype. The chain uses TRBV2 and TRBJ2-2; 7 positions match TRBD2. J lost 6 bases, V lost 3 bases, and 7 bases had no gene match. The CDR3 has 15 amino acids. Germline CDR1 reads SNHLY; CDR2 reads FYNNEI. This CDR3 is CASSETGTNPGELFF. The CDR3 DNA follows: TGTGCCAGCAGTGAGACCGGGACTAATCCCGGGGAGCTGTTTTTT.

The chain recombines TRBV18 with TRBJ1-2; D not certain. The CDR3 extends over 13 amino acids. In germline, CDR1 is KGHSH, CDR2 LQKENI. The V and J ends lost 4 bases and 6 bases respectively, with 12 bases between them. DNA of the CDR3: TGTGCCAGCTCACTAGGTGCATTGGATGGCTACACCTTC. Protein product: CASSLGALDGYTF. The whole variable domain, remainder taken from reference TRBV18 and TRBJ1-2, is NAGVMQNPRHLVRRRGQEARLRCSPMKGHSHVYWYRQLPEEGLKFMVYLQKENIIDESGMPKERFSAEFPKEGPSILRIQQVVRGDSAAYFCASSLGALDGYTFGSGTRLTVV.

This chain links TRBV10-3 with TRBJ1-1; no reliable D call. Between the trimmed V and J ends, which lost 10 bases and 1 base, there was a span of 10 bases. Per the germline V gene, CDR1 is ENHRY and CDR2 is SYGVKD. The CDR3 is 12 residues long. CDR3 residues: CATKMGNTEAFF. The CDR3 DNA reads as TGTGCCACCAAAATGGGGAACACTGAAGCTTTCTTT.

The rearrangement joins TRBV5-1 to TRBJ1-5; tentative D call: TRBD1 (6 bases). The CDR3 spans 15 residues. Trimming shortened V by 4 bases and J by 4 bases, and 15 bases separated the two germline ends. The V gene's germline CDR1 is SGHRS and CDR2 YFSETQ. The CDR3 sequence: CASSPSGTKNQPQHF. The CDR3 region has the DNA TGCGCCAGCAGCCCTTCCGGGACAAAAAATCAGCCCCAGCATTTT.

This clonotype came up many times. The chain is built from TRBV24-1 and TRBJ1-1; 7 positions match TRBD1. Trimming took 4 bases from V and 10 from J; bases not matched to a gene: 14. Germline CDR1 is KGHDR and CDR2 is SFDVKD. The CDR3 is 15 residues long. The chain's CDR3 is CATSEWDSDRWGAFF. The CDR3 region has the DNA TGTGCCACCAGTGAGTGGGACAGCGATCGTTGGGGAGCTTTCTTT.

This clonotype came up many times. The genes are TRBV12-3 or TRBV12-4 and TRBJ1-2; 8 positions agree with TRBD1. The length of the CDR3 is 14 residues. V lost 6 bases to trimming and J lost 4 bases; unmatched junction nucleotides: 7. The CDR3 coding sequence is TGTGCCAGCAGGCCTCAGGGGGCGGGCTATGGCTACACCTTC. Translating gives CASRPQGAGYGYTF.

This clonotype was recorded many times. The genes are TRBV7-8 and TRBJ1-1; 8 bases agree with TRBD1. Looked up from germline, CDR1 is SGHVS and CDR2 is FQNEAQ. V shed 5 bases and J 4 bases; nucleotides not matched to a gene: 9. The CDR3 covers 15 residues. This CDR3 is CASSKGQGWSTEAFF. In DNA form, the CDR3 reads TGTGCCAGCAGCAAAGGACAGGGTTGGTCCACTGAAGCTTTCTTT.

This clonotype was seen at least ten times. The chain links TRBV11-2 to TRBJ2-7, with a tentative D call TRBD2 (5 bases). Between the trimmed V and J ends, which lost 1 base and 2 bases, there was a span of 9 bases. Germline CDR1 and CDR2: SGHAT and FQNNGV. The length of the CDR3 is 14 residues. CDR3 sequence: CASSLGVGTYEQYF. For the CDR3, the DNA is TGTGCCAGCAGCTTAGGGGTCGGGACCTACGAGCAGTACTTC.

This clonotype was found many times. This chain links TRBV29-1 with TRBJ1-1, with D possibly matching TRBD1 (5 bases). The germline CDR1 and CDR2 sequences are SQVTM and ANQGSEA. V was shortened by 3 bases and J by 5 bases, with 10 bases between the two germline ends. The CDR3 has 12 residues. CDR3 in DNA: TGCAGCGTTGACCAGGGCTTAACTGAAGCTTTCTTT. Translation: CSVDQGLTEAFF.

This CDR3 reads CASSLARGEVSPLHF. The CDR3, as DNA: TGTGCCAGCAGCTTAGCGCGAGGGGAGGTTTCACCCCTCCACTTT. The chain couples TRBV7-8 to TRBJ1-6; possible D gene TRBD1, 5 bases. V shed 0 bases and J shed 9 bases, with 12 bases lying between them. From germline, CDR1 is SGHVS and CDR2 FQNEAQ. The CDR3 is 15 amino acids.

This clonotype was detected a few times. The CDR3: CASSQPGGLGYTF. The CDR3 DNA reads TGTGCCAGCAGTCAACCAGGGGGCTTGGGCTACACCTTC. The V and J genes are TRBV28 and TRBJ1-2; 8 bases line up with TRBD1. The CDR3 is made up of 13 amino acids. The V gene's germline CDR1 is MDHEN and CDR2 SYDVKM. J lost 8 bases, V lost 5 bases, and 7 bases had no gene match.

This chain uses TRBV12-5 with TRBJ2-2, with D possibly matching TRBD1 (6 bases). The CDR3 consists of 14 residues. In germline, CDR1 is LGHNT, CDR2 FRNRAP. CDR3 residues: CASSLNRDTGELFF. DNA for the CDR3: TGTGCCAGCAGTTTAAACAGGGACACCGGGGAGCTGTTTTTT.

This clonotype occurred many times. This chain uses TRBV5-1 with TRBJ1-2, with a tentative D call TRBD1 (5 bases). The V and J ends lost 5 bases and 3 bases respectively, with 17 bases between them. Per the germline V gene, CDR1 is SGHRS and CDR2 is YFSETQ. The CDR3 has 15 amino acids. The CDR3 DNA reads as TGCGCCAGCAGGCATACACCCGGGACGGACTATGGCTACACCTTC. This codes for CASRHTPGTDYGYTF.

Ten or more counts support this clonotype. V usage is TRBV12-3 or TRBV12-4 and J usage is TRBJ2-7, with 9 bases aligning to TRBD1. The CDR3 totals 15 residues. The V gene end was trimmed by 6 bases and the J gene end by 3 bases; junction bases not matched to a gene: 9. The CDR3 DNA reads TGTGCCAGCAGCTCCACCGGGACAGGGATCTACGAGCAGTACTTC. Translated: CASSSTGTGIYEQYF.

The rearrangement uses TRBV12-3 or TRBV12-4 and TRBJ2-3; D perhaps matches TRBD2 (5 bases). CDR3 size: 12 residues. V lost 4 bases to trimming and J lost 4 bases, with 6 bases between them. CDR3 loop: CASSSGADTQYF. The CDR3 bases are TGTGCCAGCAGTTCCGGGGCAGATACGCAGTATTTT.

In regard to this clonotype: A much larger clone lies a single base off, so this may be a read error. The chain recombines TRBV12-3 or TRBV12-4 with TRBJ2-7; perhaps D is TRBD1 or TRBD2 (5 bases each). The CDR3 length is 15 residues. V was pared by 8 bases and J by 1 base, with 18 bases between. The CDR3 is CASCSSGTLSYEQYF. DNA of the CDR3: TGTGCCAGCTGTTCCTCCGGGACGCTTTCCTACGAGCAGTACTTC.

The table lists this clonotype with many counts. The gene calls are TRBV29-1 and TRBJ1-2; the D is unclear. The V end was cut by 2 bases, the J end by 5 bases, with 9 bases between. Looked up from germline, CDR1 is SQVTM and CDR2 is ANQGSEA. The CDR3 length is 12 residues. The CDR3: CSVESNWYGYTF. DNA of the CDR3: TGCAGCGTTGAATCGAATTGGTATGGCTACACCTTC. The complete variable domain, with remaining parts taken from reference TRBV29-1 and TRBJ1-2, reads SAVISQKPSRDICQRGTSLTIQCQVDSQVTMMFWYRQQPGQSLTLIATANQGSEATYESGFVIDKFPISRPNLTFSTLTVSNMSPEDSSIYLCSVESNWYGYTFGSGTRLTVV.

This clonotype was counted between two and nine times. This chain connects TRBV27 to TRBJ1-5; tentative D call: TRBD1 (5 bases). CDR1 is MNHEY and CDR2 is SMNVEV in the germline V gene (reference sequence). CDR3 length: 15 residues. V shed 4 bases and J shed 2 bases, with 12 bases lying between them. The CDR3 DNA is TGTGCCAGCAGTTATGGCCTGGGGGGCAATCAGCCCCAGCATTTT. Encoded protein: CASSYGLGGNQPQHF.

Turning to this clonotype: A read error may be the cause here, since a much bigger clone is one base away. The rearrangement uses TRBV7-9 and TRBJ1-1; TRBD1 matches at 9 bases. This CDR3 has 15 amino acids. The V gene end was trimmed by 5 bases and the J gene end by 12 bases; junction bases not matched to a gene: 16. Germline V gene data show CDR1 as SEHNR and CDR2 as FQNEAQ (reference sequence). Here the CDR3 DNA reads TGTGCCAGCAGCGATGTATTACAGGGGGCGCGGCCTACTTTCTTT. This codes for CASSDVLQGARPTFF.